This paragraph covers one T cell receptor (beta chain) sequence. This clonotype was counted only a few times. The target of this receptor is not known. Nothing much larger sits one base from this clone, and base qualities are not available. This entry belongs to a study of T-cell reconstitution after alpha-beta-depleted transplantation in children (dated by TCRdb to the mid-2010s). Context from the whole study: T-cell immune reconstitution after TCRalphabeta/CD19-depleted allogeneic hematopoietic cell transplantation in children was quantitatively tracked in the study by means of TCR repertoire profiling.

The protocol used for the library was PCR. Sequencing relied on an Illumina HiSeq 2500. Molecular barcoding was employed in the preparation of TCR libraries, with unique molecular identifiers being used to normalize TCRbeta repertoire quantification. TCRdb reworked the public reads: Q25 trimming with fastp, MiXCR clone assembly, productive beta chains retained. Rows merge per CDR3 protein into single entries with the most common DNA and genes. The table for this sample lists about 110,000 distinct CDR3 sequences; under 30% of them were counted only once. In total, the top ten clones hold approximately 10% of the sample. Study-wide findings and limitations: The apparently early alphabetaT-cell count recovery about two months after transplant was reportedly dependent on only several hundred rapidly expanded clones derived from non-depleted graft cells. Hyperexpanded clone frequencies declined over subsequent months; after one year, T-cell counts and TCRbeta diversity were mostly attributed to newly produced T cells. In some patients, high TCRbeta diversity at day 60 was attributed to recipient T cells and intrathymic progenitors that had survived conditioning.

Based on the germline V gene, the CDR1 and CDR2 sequences are SGDLS and YYNGEE. V is pared back by 2 bases and J by 5 bases, with 13 bases lying between the germline termini. From the cysteine up to the phenylalanine, the CDR3 has a length of 14 residues. Solely the CDR3 DNA is kept, with 42 bases framed from the first base. The sample's treatment or condition label is to be understood as: allogeneic hematopoietic cell transplantation with graft depleted of TCRalphabeta T cells and CD19 B cells. TCRalphabeta/CD19-depleted allogeneic hematopoietic cell grafts were given to the transplant recipients, all of whom were children.

The TCR comes from a male patient aged 2-9 years who had a stem cell transplant for chronic granulomatous disease, so the T cells may come from the graft donor. The rearranged segments are TRBV9 and TRBJ2-5, and the D gene may be TRBD2, 5 bases matching. Sequenced material: PBMCs, mostly from graft donor cells, taken 180 days after TCRalphabeta/CD19-depleted stem cell transplant. The CDR3 region has the sequence CASSVGRWEETQYF. The DNA sequence follows: TGTGCCAGCAGCGTCGGTCGTTGGGAGGAGACCCAGTACTTC.